Reported below is one TCR beta chain. Germline-derived CDR1 and CDR2 are MNHEY and SMNVEV (reference sequence). The germline V and J ends were trimmed by 7 bases and 0 bases, with 10 bases remaining between them. CDR3 length: 13 amino acids. This specimen belongs to a study of blood T cell repertoires in COVID-19. Assay: immunoSEQ multiplex PCR; the TCRdb copy retains only in-frame clones and omits some. The data hold 400,000 to 500,000 clones, with about 88% observed a single time. What was sequenced was PBMCs or T cells enriched from blood (not recorded which). This clonotype originated in a woman under 30 who had been exposed to COVID-19. The chain is built from TRBV27 and TRBJ2-7; D unresolved. Here the CDR3 DNA reads TGTGCCAGCACTCCCAGGCCCTCCTACGAGCAGTACTTC. The encoded protein is CASTPRPSYEQYF.